Sequencing of this TCR beta chain was carried out in a study of cytomegalovirus exposure and HLA in healthy donors. The PCR had 60 Vbeta and 13 Jbeta primers. Sequencing was performed with immunoSEQ multiplex PCR; in TCRdb, only in-frame clones are kept and a portion is missing. Counted here are about 160,000 clones, roughly three quarters occurring once; the ten biggest clones make up more than 9.5%. Per the germline V gene, CDR1 is SEHNR and CDR2 is FQNEAQ (reference sequence). Trimming took 4 bases from V and 2 from J; bases not matched to a gene: 8. This CDR3 contains 17 residues. The sequenced sample consisted of PBMCs. This chain connects TRBV7-9 to TRBJ2-6; 7 bases map to TRBD1. The TCR originated in a young man in good health and CMV-seropositive. The CDR3 loop reads CASSYATGSPGANVLTF. CDR3 bases: TGTGCCAGCAGCTACGCGACAGGGTCTCCTGGGGCCAACGTCCTGACTTTC.